This T cell receptor beta chain was sequenced in a study of T cell repertoires in cytomegalovirus infection. In this sample, this clonotype turned up many times. The germline gives CDR1 SGHDT, CDR2 YYEEEE. CDR3 length: 15 residues. V dropped 4 bases and J dropped 3; count of bases not matched to a gene: 8. TCRdb reprocessed the reads via MiXCR and lists one record per CDR3 protein. Counted here are about 140,000 distinct CDR3 sequences, under 8.5% occurring once; the ten biggest clones make up roughly 18%. Sequenced sample: PBMCs. This sequence was found in a human donor in good health (CMV status not recorded). Some clones in this sample may be carry-over from other donors' samples. J is TRBJ2-7 and V is TRBV5-6, with TRBD1 identical over 9 bases. CDR3 nucleotides: TGTGCCAGCAGCCCAAGAAGGACAGGGGTCTACGAGCAGTACTTC. It is translated as CASSPRRTGVYEQYF. Looking up the rest from reference TRBV5-6 and TRBJ2-7 gives the full variable domain: DAGVTQSPTHLIKTRGQQVTLRCSPKSGHDTVSWYQQALGQGPQFIFQYYEEEERQRGNFPDRFSGHQFPNYSSELNVNALLLGDSALYLCASSPRRTGVYEQYFGPGTRLTVT.